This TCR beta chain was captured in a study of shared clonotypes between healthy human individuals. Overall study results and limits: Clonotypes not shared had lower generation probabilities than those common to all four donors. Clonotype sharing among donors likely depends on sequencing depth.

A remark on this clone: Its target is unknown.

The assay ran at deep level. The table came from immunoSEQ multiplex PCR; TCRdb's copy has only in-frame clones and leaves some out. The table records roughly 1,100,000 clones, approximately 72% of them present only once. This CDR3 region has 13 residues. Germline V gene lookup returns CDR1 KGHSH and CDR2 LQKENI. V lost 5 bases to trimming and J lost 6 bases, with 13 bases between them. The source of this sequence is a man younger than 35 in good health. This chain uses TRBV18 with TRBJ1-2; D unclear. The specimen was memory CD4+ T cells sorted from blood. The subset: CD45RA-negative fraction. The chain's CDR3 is CASSAARSDGYTF. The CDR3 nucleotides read TGTGCCAGCTCAGCAGCGCGTTCGGATGGCTACACCTTC.